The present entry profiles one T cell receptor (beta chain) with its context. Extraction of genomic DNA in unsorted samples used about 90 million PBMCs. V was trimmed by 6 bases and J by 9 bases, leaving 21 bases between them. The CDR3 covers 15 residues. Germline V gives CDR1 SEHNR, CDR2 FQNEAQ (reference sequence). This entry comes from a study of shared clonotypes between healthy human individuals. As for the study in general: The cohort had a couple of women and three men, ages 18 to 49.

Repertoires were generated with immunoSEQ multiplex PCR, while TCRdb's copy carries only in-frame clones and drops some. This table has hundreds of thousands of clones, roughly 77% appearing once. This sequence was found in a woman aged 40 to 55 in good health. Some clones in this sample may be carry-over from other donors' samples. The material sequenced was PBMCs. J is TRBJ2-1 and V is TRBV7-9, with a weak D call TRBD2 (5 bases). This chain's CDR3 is CASRSKLGKEAEQFF. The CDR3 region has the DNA TGTGCCAGCAGATCAAAGCTCGGGAAGGAGGCTGAGCAGTTCTTC.